The entry below gives a single TCR beta chain sequence along with its context. What it binds is not known. Produced via immunoSEQ multiplex PCR; TCRdb's table is partial and in-frame only. The repertoire holds some 70,000 clones, more than 70% seen once, with 1% to 1.2% in the top ten. The entry originates in a study of OX40 agonist ivuxolimab in advanced cancers. Findings of the study overall: Patients who responded partially at 0.1-3.0 mg/kg showed clonal expansion ranking among the lowest. CD8+ T cells averaged more expanded clones than CD4+.

V shed 9 bases and J shed 0 bases, with 11 bases lying between them. Germline V gene data show CDR1 as LNHDA and CDR2 as SQIVND (reference sequence). The CDR3 sequence is 13 residues long. The TCR originated in an adult with an advanced solid tumor such as melanoma, head and neck, liver or kidney cancer. The V gene is TRBV19, the J gene TRBJ1-2; D not resolved. Specimen: CD4+ or CD8+ T cells sorted from blood, collected in a trial of the OX40 agonist ivuxolimab. CDR3 protein: CASQRDTNYGYTF. The DNA for the CDR3 is TGTGCCAGCCAGCGAGATACTAACTATGGCTACACCTTC.